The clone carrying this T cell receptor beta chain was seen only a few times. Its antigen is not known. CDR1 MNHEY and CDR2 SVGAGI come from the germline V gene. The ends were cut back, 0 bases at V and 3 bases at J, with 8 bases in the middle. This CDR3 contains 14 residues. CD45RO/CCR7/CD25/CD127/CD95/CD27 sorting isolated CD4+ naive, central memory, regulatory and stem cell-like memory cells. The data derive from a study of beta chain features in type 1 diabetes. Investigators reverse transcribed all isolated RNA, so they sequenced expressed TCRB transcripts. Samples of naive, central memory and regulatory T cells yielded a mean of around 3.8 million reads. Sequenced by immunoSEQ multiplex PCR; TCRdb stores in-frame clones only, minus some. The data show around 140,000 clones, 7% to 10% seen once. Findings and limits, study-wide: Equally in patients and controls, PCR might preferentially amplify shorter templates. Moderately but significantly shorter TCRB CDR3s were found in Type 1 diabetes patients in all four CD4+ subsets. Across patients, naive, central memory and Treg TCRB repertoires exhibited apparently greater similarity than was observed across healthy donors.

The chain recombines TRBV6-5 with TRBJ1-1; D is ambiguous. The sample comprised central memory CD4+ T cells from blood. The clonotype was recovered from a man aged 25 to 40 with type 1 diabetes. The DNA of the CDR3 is TGTGCCAGCAGTTACTCGTTCCCAGACACTGAAGCTTTCTTT. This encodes CASSYSFPDTEAFF.